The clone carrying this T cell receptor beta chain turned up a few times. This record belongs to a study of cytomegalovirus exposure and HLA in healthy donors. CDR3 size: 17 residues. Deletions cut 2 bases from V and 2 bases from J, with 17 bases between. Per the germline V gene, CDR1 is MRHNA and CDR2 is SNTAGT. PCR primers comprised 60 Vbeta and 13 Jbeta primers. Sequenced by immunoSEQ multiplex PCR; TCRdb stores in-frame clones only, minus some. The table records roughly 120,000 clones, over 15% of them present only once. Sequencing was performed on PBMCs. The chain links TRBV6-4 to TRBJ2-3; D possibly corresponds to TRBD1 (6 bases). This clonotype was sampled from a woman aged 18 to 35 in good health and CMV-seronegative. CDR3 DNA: TGTGCCAGCAGTGACCCAGGACAGAACAACTACACAGATACGCAGTATTTT. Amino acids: CASSDPGQNNYTDTQYF.